Listed here are 16 T cell receptor beta chains from one sample, sequenced in a study of cytomegalovirus exposure and HLA in healthy donors. This PCR relied on a set of 60 Vbeta primers and 13 Jbeta primers. The repertoire was sequenced with immunoSEQ multiplex PCR; TCRdb's copy has only in-frame clones and lacks some. This sample contains around 100,000 clones. The sequencing input was PBMCs. These receptor sequences come from a man aged 25-45 years in good health and CMV-seronegative.

The chain carries TRBV7-2 and TRBJ1-2; tentative D call: TRBD1 (5 bases). This CDR3 is built from 12 residues. Looked up from germline, CDR1 is SGHTA and CDR2 is FQGNSA. V was shortened by 4 bases and J by 7 bases, with 10 bases between the two germline ends. CDR3 protein: CASSSPGFGYTF. CDR3 DNA sequence: TGTGCCAGCAGCTCCCCAGGGTTTGGCTACACCTTC.

This CDR3 is CASTSGDHEQYF. CDR3 DNA: TGCGCCAGCACTAGCGGGGATCACGAGCAGTACTTC. V and J are TRBV4-1 and TRBJ2-7, with 9 bases lining up with TRBD2. This CDR3 is built from 12 residues. V lost 7 bases, J lost 5 bases, and 3 bases stayed unmatched. Per germline, CDR1 MGHRA and CDR2 YSYEKL.

The chain joins TRBV18 to TRBJ2-5; 7 positions agree with TRBD1. With 4 bases clipped from V and 3 bases from J, the junction kept 5 bases outside the gene matches. Germline CDR1 KGHSH, CDR2 LQKENI. The CDR3 sequence is 14 residues long. In DNA form, the CDR3 reads TGTGCCAGCTCACGAAGACAGGGCGAAGAGACCCAGTACTTC. It specifies CASSRRQGEETQYF. Complete variable domain (other parts from reference TRBV18 and TRBJ2-5): NAGVMQNPRHLVRRRGQEARLRCSPMKGHSHVYWYRQLPEEGLKFMVYLQKENIIDESGMPKERFSAEFPKEGPSILRIQQVVRGDSAAYFCASSRRQGEETQYFGPGTRLLVL.

The chain has TRBV5-4 and TRBJ2-3; possible D gene TRBD2, 6 bases. V shed 0 bases and J shed 0 bases, with 14 bases lying between them. The CDR3 spans 17 residues. Germline V gene data show CDR1 as SGHNT and CDR2 as YYREEE (reference sequence). The CDR3 spells CASSLDGAGRSTDTQYF. The DNA of the CDR3 is TGTGCCAGCAGCTTGGATGGGGCAGGGAGGAGCACAGATACGCAGTATTTT.

The chain carries TRBV30 and TRBJ2-7, with a possible D match to TRBD1 (6 bases). Germline V gene sequence: CDR1 GTSNPN, CDR2 SVGIG (reference sequence). The CDR3 extends over 14 amino acids. V lost 2 bases and J 2 bases, leaving 13 bases between the germline ends. CDR3 protein: CAWSPGHEPYEQYF. The CDR3 DNA reads as TGTGCCTGGAGTCCGGGACACGAACCCTACGAGCAGTACTTC.

V is TRBV7-9 and J is TRBJ2-3; TRBD2 matches at 7 bases. The CDR3 is 16 residues long. Germline V lookup: CDR1 SEHNR, CDR2 FQNEAQ (reference sequence). Trimming cost V 4 bases and J 1 base; bases outside gene matches: 8. Here the CDR3 reads CASSSVWGGGTDTQYF. The CDR3 DNA reads TGTGCCAGCAGCTCAGTTTGGGGGGGTGGCACAGATACGCAGTATTTT.

The rearrangement joins TRBV30 to TRBJ1-5; no clear D gene. Germline CDR1 and CDR2: GTSNPN and SVGIG (reference sequence). CDR3 size: 13 residues. Trimming removed 3 bases at V and 0 bases at J, with 6 bases between. CDR3 loop: CAWRADSNQPQHF. CDR3 coding DNA: TGTGCCTGGAGGGCAGATAGCAATCAGCCCCAGCATTTT.

V gene TRBV5-1 combines with J gene TRBJ2-2; D ambiguous. With 4 bases removed from V and 7 bases from J, the gap between germline ends came to 8 bases. This CDR3 region has 12 residues. CDR1 and CDR2 (germline): SGHRS, YFSETQ. In nucleotides, the CDR3 is TGCGCCAGCAGCCTCCTAGACGGGGAGCTGTTTTTT. It yields the protein CASSLLDGELFF.

The chain carries TRBV25-1 and TRBJ2-1; 10 nucleotides agree with TRBD2. CDR3 length: 18 amino acids. Per germline, CDR1 MGHDK and CDR2 SYGVNS. J lost 3 bases, V lost 10 bases, and 18 bases had no gene match. In DNA, the CDR3 is TGTGCCAACCGACGGCCTAGCGGGGGTTCAGGCCGCTACAATGAGCAGTTCTTC. Its protein product is CANRRPSGGSGRYNEQFF.

This chain uses TRBV29-1 with TRBJ2-1, with D perhaps matching TRBD1 (6 bases). V lost 5 bases to trimming and J lost 3 bases, with 17 bases between them. This CDR3 is built from 15 residues. The germline CDR1 and CDR2 sequences are SQVTM and ANQGSEA. The CDR3 loop is CSVPANRALYNEQFF. As DNA, the CDR3 is TGCAGCGTTCCGGCTAACAGGGCCCTCTACAATGAGCAGTTCTTC.

The chain employs TRBV20-1 and TRBJ1-1, with D possibly TRBD1 on 5 matching bases. Trimming cost V 6 bases and J 7 bases, with 12 bases left between them. Looked up from germline, CDR1 is DFQATT and CDR2 is SNEGSKA (reference sequence). The CDR3 runs 11 residues. The CDR3 sequence: CSARRGGEAFF. The CDR3 DNA is TGCAGTGCCCGGCGGGGGGGTGAAGCTTTCTTT.

This chain connects TRBV7-9 to TRBJ2-5; 8 bases align to TRBD2. Germline CDR1 SEHNR, CDR2 FQNEAQ (reference sequence). Germline trimming cut 6 bases from V and 4 bases from J; bases unmatched to any gene: 10. The CDR3 contains 15 residues. CDR3 coding DNA: TGTGCCAGCAGTGGATGGTCGGGGGGGGGAGAGACCCAGTACTTC. Translated, it gives CASSGWSGGGETQYF.

J is TRBJ2-5 and V is TRBV7-2; D is unresolved. Trimming stripped 4 bases from V and 5 bases from J, with 8 bases between. The germline CDR1 and CDR2 sequences are SGHTA and FQGNSA. CDR3 length: 12 residues. The chain's CDR3 is CASSSFVETQYF. The CDR3 bases are TGTGCCAGCAGCTCCTTCGTGGAGACCCAGTACTTC.

The chain combines TRBV2 with TRBJ2-7; 11 nucleotides line up with TRBD1. Germline lookup yields CDR1 SNHLY and CDR2 FYNNEI. This CDR3 region has 13 residues. The V and J ends lost 11 bases and 4 bases, in that order; junction bases with no gene match: 7. DNA for the CDR3: TGTGCCCTCCAGGGACAGGGGGGTTACGAGCAGTACTTC. It specifies CALQGQGGYEQYF.

The rearrangement joins TRBV28 to TRBJ1-1, with 7 bases matching TRBD1. This CDR3 has 13 residues. V trimming: 8 bases; J trimming: 6 bases; junction bases outside the gene matches: 9. Per germline, CDR1 MDHEN and CDR2 SYDVKM. The CDR3 loop reads CASLTGPYPEAFF. The CDR3 DNA is TGTGCCAGCCTGACAGGGCCGTACCCTGAAGCTTTCTTT.

J is TRBJ2-5 and V is TRBV6-1, with TRBD1 matching over 8 bases. With V trimmed by 2 bases and J by 11 bases, 13 bases remained unmatched. CDR3 length: 15 amino acids. Per germline, CDR1 MNHNS and CDR2 SASEGT. Here the CDR3 reads CASSERGQGAREQYF. The CDR3 nucleotides read TGTGCCAGCAGTGAAAGGGGGCAGGGGGCGAGGGAGCAGTACTTC.